This entry describes one TCR beta chain. The antigen is unknown. Libraries were prepared by immunoSEQ multiplex PCR; TCRdb keeps only in-frame clonotypes and omits some of them. The table shows 100,000 to 150,000 clones, with 75% to 90% occurring only once. Time point defined: blood 2 weeks post-SBRT. Described treatment: 15 Gy SBRT to primary tumor, nephrectomy 4 weeks later. Blood was sampled at baseline, 2 weeks and 4 weeks after SBRT. This renal cell carcinoma was of the clear cell type. The data originate from a study of radiation and T cells in renal cell carcinoma. Study information: Nephrectomy followed 15 Gy stereotactic body radiation by 4 weeks.

Study-level findings and limits: From baseline, blood top tumor clonotypes peaked at 2 weeks post-radiation.

Germline-derived CDR1 and CDR2 are SNHLY and FYNNEI. The J segment lost 6 bases and the V segment lost 6 bases, leaving 8 bases of the junction unmatched. The length of the CDR3 is 15 residues. This specimen consisted of blood, obtained from a patient whose treatment included radiotherapy and nephrectomy. The source is a woman aged 60 to 75 with renal cell carcinoma. The chain employs TRBV2 and TRBJ1-5, with 10 bases fitting TRBD1. For the CDR3, the DNA is TGTGCCAGCAGCCCGACAGGGGGCCGGGGTCAGCCCCAGCATTTT. It codes for CASSPTGGRGQPQHF.